These 22 T cell receptor beta chains originate from one sample sequenced in a study of T-cell reconstitution after alpha-beta-depleted transplantation in children. The authors prepared the TCRbeta library with unique molecular identifiers. TCRdb processed the PCR reads anew with MiXCR; each CDR3 protein has one entry. Among 900,000 or so distinct CDR3 sequences listed, approximately 15% were seen once. The sample consisted of PBMCs, mostly from graft donor cells, taken 360 days after TCRalphabeta/CD19-depleted stem cell transplant. These receptors came from a male patient younger than 18 who had a stem cell transplant for acute lymphoblastic leukemia, so the T cells may come from the graft donor.

The rearrangement uses TRBV10-3 and TRBJ2-1; D gene unclear. Trimming took 6 bases from V and 6 from J, leaving 21 bases between them. In germline, CDR1 is ENHRY, CDR2 SYGVKD. This CDR3 region has 16 residues. CDR3 in DNA: TGTGCCATCAGCGCCCGACTCGCTCCACCGACCAATGAGCAGTTCTTC. This codes for CAISARLAPPTNEQFF.

A few counts support this clonotype. The chain joins TRBV4-2 to TRBJ2-7; 9 bases match TRBD2. J gave up 2 bases and V 2 bases, and 10 bases lay outside the gene matches. CDR3 length: 17 amino acids. Germline V lookup: CDR1 LGHNA, CDR2 YNFKEQ. CDR3 in DNA: TGTGCCAGCAGCCAATACCAGGTGGCTAGCGGGGCCTACGAGCAGTACTTC. Residues: CASSQYQVASGAYEQYF.

The V and J genes are TRBV20-1 and TRBJ2-1, with 10 bases identical to TRBD2. The germline gives CDR1 DFQATT, CDR2 SNEGSKA (reference sequence). This CDR3 region has 13 residues. V was clipped by 6 bases and J by 6 bases; unmatched bases: 5. The CDR3 sequence: CSAAGTSANEQFF. DNA for the CDR3: TGCAGTGCGGCCGGGACTAGCGCCAATGAGCAGTTCTTC.

This clonotype was counted at least ten times. The rearrangement links TRBV28 to TRBJ2-1; unclear D gene. V was pared by 2 bases and J by 8 bases, with 7 bases between. The V gene's germline CDR1 is MDHEN and CDR2 SYDVKM. There are 12 residues in the CDR3. The CDR3 sequence: CASSLNWDEQFF. The CDR3 nucleotides read TGTGCCAGCAGTTTAAATTGGGATGAGCAGTTCTTC.

V gene TRBV12-3 or TRBV12-4 combines with J gene TRBJ2-7; no reliable D call. V lost 0 bases and J lost 3, with 15 bases in between. The CDR3 loop spans 16 amino acids. CDR3 protein: CASSLARPSQLYEQYF. The CDR3 DNA is TGTGCCAGCAGTTTAGCGAGGCCCAGTCAGCTCTACGAGCAGTACTTC.

This clonotype occurred many times. The chain joins TRBV5-1 to TRBJ2-1; a possible D gene is TRBD2 (6 bases). The CDR3 is 15 residues long. Between the trimmed V and J ends, which lost 4 bases and 0 bases, there was a span of 11 bases. CDR1 and CDR2 (germline): SGHRS, YFSETQ. CDR3 loop: CASSPGLGSYNEQFF. The CDR3 DNA follows: TGCGCCAGCAGCCCGGGACTCGGCTCCTACAATGAGCAGTTCTTC.

The gene calls are TRBV18 and TRBJ2-5; 8 nucleotides match TRBD1. The CDR3 length is 13 residues. Losses at the gene ends were 3 bases for V and 7 bases for J; bases not matched to a gene: 4. Germline V CDR1 and CDR2: KGHSH, LQKENI. The chain's CDR3 is CASSPDRVGTQYF. CDR3 in DNA: TGTGCCAGCTCACCGGACAGGGTGGGGACCCAGTACTTC.

There are many counts of this clonotype. The CDR3 here is CASSRTSGRMFEQFF. CDR3 nucleotides: TGCGCCAGCAGCCGTACTAGCGGGAGAATGTTTGAGCAGTTCTTC. The V gene is TRBV5-1, the J gene TRBJ2-1, with 11 bases matching TRBD2. The junction had 9 bases not matched to a gene; V was cut back by 4 bases and J by 9 bases. Germline V lookup: CDR1 SGHRS, CDR2 YFSETQ. This CDR3 comprises 15 residues. The complete variable domain, with remaining parts taken from reference TRBV5-1 and TRBJ2-1, reads KAGVTQTPRYLIKTRGQQVTLSCSPISGHRSVSWYQQTPGQGLQFLFEYFSETQRNKGNFPGRFSGRQFSNSRSEMNVSTLELGDSALYLCASSRTSGRMFEQFFGPGTRLTVL.

The sample holds a few counts of this clonotype. V is TRBV20-1 and J is TRBJ2-3; 12 nucleotides match TRBD2. The junction had 5 bases not matched to a gene; V was cut back by 6 bases and J by 4 bases. Germline V gene sequence: CDR1 DFQATT, CDR2 SNEGSKA (reference sequence). This CDR3 contains 14 residues. Written as DNA, the CDR3 is TGCAGTGCCACGGGGACTAGCGGGCCAGATACGCAGTATTTT. Its translation is CSATGTSGPDTQYF.

The table lists this clonotype with a few counts. The chain couples TRBV4-1 to TRBJ2-1, with 8 bases that match TRBD2. V lost 1 base and J lost 8; bases outside the gene matches: 19. Germline-derived CDR1 and CDR2 are MGHRA and YSYEKL. This CDR3 spans 19 amino acids. The CDR3 sequence is CASSQGRVTGGLSSDEQFF. The DNA for the CDR3 is TGCGCCAGCAGCCAAGGTCGGGTGACGGGAGGGCTATCATCAGATGAGCAGTTCTTC.

The chain carries TRBV7-9 and TRBJ2-7; TRBD1 matches at 8 bases. Germline trimming cut 6 bases from V and 2 bases from J; bases unmatched to any gene: 9. CDR1 is SEHNR, CDR2 FQNEAQ, per germline (reference sequence). The CDR3 has 15 residues. As DNA, the CDR3 is TGTGCCAGCAGTTCACGGGACAGGTTTACCTACGAGCAGTACTTC. Its protein is CASSSRDRFTYEQYF.

CDR3 sequence (DNA): TGTGCCACCAGTGATCCCGGACAGAGTCAGAATGAGCAGTTCTTC. Translating it yields CATSDPGQSQNEQFF. The rearrangement joins TRBV24-1 to TRBJ2-1, with a tentative D call TRBD1 (6 bases). This CDR3 is built from 15 residues. The germline CDR1 and CDR2 sequences are KGHDR and SFDVKD. The V gene lost 3 bases and the J gene lost 7 bases, with 15 bases spanning the gap.

This clonotype appeared a few times. The V and J genes are TRBV20-1 and TRBJ2-7; 11 bases are shared with TRBD2. J was trimmed by 3 bases and V by 1 base; bases with no gene match: 2. This CDR3 has 14 amino acids. CDR1 and CDR2 from the germline V gene are DFQATT and SNEGSKA (reference sequence). The CDR3 reads CSARGTSGLYEQYF. As DNA, the CDR3 is TGCAGTGCTAGAGGGACTAGCGGGCTCTACGAGCAGTACTTC.

This clonotype was counted a few times. The chain links TRBV6-6 to TRBJ2-7; 8 bases line up with TRBD1. The junction had 10 bases not matched to a gene; V was cut back by 10 bases and J by 5 bases. Germline V lookup: CDR1 MNHNY, CDR2 SVGAGI (reference sequence). The CDR3 covers 13 residues. The CDR3 nucleotides are TGTGCCATCCAGCCCACAGGGGGACACGAGCAGTACTTC. Amino acids: CAIQPTGGHEQYF.

The gene calls are TRBV29-1 and TRBJ2-1; D remains unclear. Trimming pared 4 bases from V and 5 bases from J, leaving 9 bases between. Germline V lookup: CDR1 SQVTM, CDR2 ANQGSEA. The CDR3 covers 12 residues. The CDR3, as DNA: TGCAGCGTTGGGTTCGCGGACAATGAGCAGTTCTTC. Its translation: CSVGFADNEQFF.

This chain connects TRBV29-1 to TRBJ1-2, with D perhaps TRBD1 (5 bases). Germline V gives CDR1 SQVTM, CDR2 ANQGSEA. CDR3 length equals 11 residues. Trimming pared 6 bases from V and 4 bases from J, leaving 9 bases between. The DNA of the CDR3 is TGCAGCGTACTCGACAGCTATGGCTACACCTTC. Protein sequence: CSVLDSYGYTF.

The rearrangement uses TRBV5-4 and TRBJ1-1, with a weak D call TRBD1 (6 bases). V shed 4 bases and J shed 1 base, with 17 bases lying between them. The germline CDR1 and CDR2 sequences are SGHNT and YYREEE (reference sequence). The CDR3 contains 16 residues. CDR3 loop: CASSPRDNGKNTEAFF. CDR3 nucleotide sequence: TGTGCCAGCAGCCCGAGGGACAACGGAAAGAACACTGAAGCTTTCTTT.

With respect to this clonotype: It may be a read error: a sequence one base away is much more abundant. As DNA, the CDR3 is TGTGCCAGCAGCTGGCTAGCGGTCCAAGAGACCCAGTACTTC. Its protein is CASSWLAVQETQYF. V gene TRBV7-3 combines with J gene TRBJ2-5; 7 nucleotides agree with TRBD2. Per the germline V gene, CDR1 is SGHTA and CDR2 is FQGTGA. The junction had 3 bases not matched to a gene; V was cut back by 4 bases and J by 1 base. The CDR3 sequence is 14 residues long. The variable domain in full, with the rest retrieved from reference TRBV7-3 and TRBJ2-5, is GAGVSQTPSNKVTEKGKYVELRCDPISGHTALYWYRQSLGQGPEFLIYFQGTGAADDSGLPNDRFFAVRPEGSVSTLKIQRTERGDSAVYLCASSWLAVQETQYFGPGTRLLVL.

This clonotype was seen more than once but under ten times. The chain carries TRBV20-1 and TRBJ2-3; D remains ambiguous. V gave up 5 bases and J gave up 6 bases, with 9 bases separating them. The CDR3 contains 11 residues. Germline-derived CDR1 and CDR2 are DFQATT and SNEGSKA (reference sequence). The CDR3 sequence is CSAVDGDTQYF. Here the CDR3 DNA reads TGCAGTGCTGTTGATGGGGATACGCAGTATTTT.

The chain has TRBV5-4 and TRBJ2-5; D could derive from TRBD1 or TRBD2 (5 bases each). Germline V gene sequence: CDR1 SGHNT, CDR2 YYREEE (reference sequence). This CDR3 comprises 14 residues. The germline V and J ends were trimmed by 2 bases and 4 bases, with 12 bases remaining between them. CDR3 bases: TGTGCCAGCAGCTTTGCCGGGACCTTAGAGACCCAGTACTTC. Translated, it gives CASSFAGTLETQYF.

This clonotype was counted between two and nine times. This chain joins TRBV29-1 and TRBJ2-5; D possibly corresponds to TRBD1 (6 bases). The CDR3 contains 16 residues. V lost 4 bases and J lost 0, with 18 bases in between. Germline V gene lookup returns CDR1 SQVTM and CDR2 ANQGSEA. The CDR3 loop reads CSVVGGGHSYQETQYF. The CDR3 nucleotides are TGCAGCGTTGTGGGTGGGGGACACTCGTACCAAGAGACCCAGTACTTC.

This rearrangement joins TRBV7-6 to TRBJ1-1, with D hard to call. Trimming shortened V by 2 bases and J by 0 bases, and 16 bases separated the two germline ends. Germline CDR1 and CDR2: SGHVS and FNYEAQ. The CDR3 covers 17 residues. CDR3 in amino acids: CASSLSAGSPLNTEAFF. The CDR3 DNA follows: TGTGCCAGCAGCTTAAGTGCAGGATCCCCTTTGAACACTGAAGCTTTCTTT.